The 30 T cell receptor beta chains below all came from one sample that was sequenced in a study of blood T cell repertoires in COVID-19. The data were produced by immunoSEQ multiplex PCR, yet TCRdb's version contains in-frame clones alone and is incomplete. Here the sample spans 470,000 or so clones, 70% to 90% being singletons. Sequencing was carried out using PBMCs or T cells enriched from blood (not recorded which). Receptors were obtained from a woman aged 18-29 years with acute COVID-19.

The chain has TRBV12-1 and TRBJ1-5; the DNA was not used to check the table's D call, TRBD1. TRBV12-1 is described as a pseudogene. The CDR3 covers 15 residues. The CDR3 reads CASSRQGAVNQPQHF. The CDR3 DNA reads TGTGCCAGCAGCCGACAGGGGGCCGTCAATCAGCCCCAGCATTTT.

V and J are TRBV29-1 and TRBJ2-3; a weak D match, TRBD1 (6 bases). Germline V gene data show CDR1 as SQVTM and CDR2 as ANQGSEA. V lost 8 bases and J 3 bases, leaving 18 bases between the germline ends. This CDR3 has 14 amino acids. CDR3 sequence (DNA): TGCAGCTCCAGGGGCTTCGGAACTACAGATACGCAGTATTTT. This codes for CSSRGFGTTDTQYF.

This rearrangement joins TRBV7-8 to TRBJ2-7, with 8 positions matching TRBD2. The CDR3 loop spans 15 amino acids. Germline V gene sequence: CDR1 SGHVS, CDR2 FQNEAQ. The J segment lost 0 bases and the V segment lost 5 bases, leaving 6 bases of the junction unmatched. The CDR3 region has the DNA TGTGCCAGCAGCCCTCCGGGGGGGTCCTCCTACGAGCAGTACTTC. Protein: CASSPPGGSSYEQYF.

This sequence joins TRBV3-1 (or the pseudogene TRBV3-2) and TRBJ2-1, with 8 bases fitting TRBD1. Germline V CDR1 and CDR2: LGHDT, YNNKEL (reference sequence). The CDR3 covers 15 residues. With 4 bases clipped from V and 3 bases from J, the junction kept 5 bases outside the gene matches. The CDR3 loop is CASSPTGALYNEQFF. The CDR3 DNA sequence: TGTGCCAGCAGCCCGACAGGGGCCCTCTACAATGAGCAGTTCTTC.

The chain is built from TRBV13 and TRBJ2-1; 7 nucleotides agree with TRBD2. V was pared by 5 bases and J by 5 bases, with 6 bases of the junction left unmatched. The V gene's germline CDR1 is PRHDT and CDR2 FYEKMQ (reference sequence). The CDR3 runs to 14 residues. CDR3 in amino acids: CASSGSGTNNEQFF. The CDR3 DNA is TGTGCCAGCAGCGGAAGCGGGACCAACAATGAGCAGTTCTTC.

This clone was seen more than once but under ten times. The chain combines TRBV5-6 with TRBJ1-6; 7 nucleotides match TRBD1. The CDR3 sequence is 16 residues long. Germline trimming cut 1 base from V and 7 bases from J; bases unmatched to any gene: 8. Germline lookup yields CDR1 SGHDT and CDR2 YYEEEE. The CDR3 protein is CASSLPGGSLNSPLHF. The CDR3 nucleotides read TGTGCCAGCAGCTTGCCAGGGGGATCGCTAAATTCACCCCTCCACTTT.

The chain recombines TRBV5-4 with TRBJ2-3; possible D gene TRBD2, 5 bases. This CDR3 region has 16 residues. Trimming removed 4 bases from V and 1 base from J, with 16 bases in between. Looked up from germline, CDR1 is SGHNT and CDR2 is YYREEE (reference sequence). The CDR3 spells CASSPKTGIGTDTQYF. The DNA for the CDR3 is TGTGCCAGCAGCCCGAAAACCGGGATCGGCACAGATACGCAGTATTTT.

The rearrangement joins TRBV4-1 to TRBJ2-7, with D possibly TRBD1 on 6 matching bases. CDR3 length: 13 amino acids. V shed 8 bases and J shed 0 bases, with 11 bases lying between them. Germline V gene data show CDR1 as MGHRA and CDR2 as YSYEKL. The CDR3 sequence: CASQDRDSYEQYF. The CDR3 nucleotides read TGCGCCAGCCAGGACAGAGACTCCTACGAGCAGTACTTC.

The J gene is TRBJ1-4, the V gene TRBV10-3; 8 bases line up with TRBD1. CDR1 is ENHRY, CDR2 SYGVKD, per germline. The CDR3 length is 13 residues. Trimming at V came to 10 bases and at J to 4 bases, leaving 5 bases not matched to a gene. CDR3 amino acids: CATQGAFNEKLFF. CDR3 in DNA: TGTGCCACCCAGGGGGCCTTTAATGAAAAACTGTTTTTT.

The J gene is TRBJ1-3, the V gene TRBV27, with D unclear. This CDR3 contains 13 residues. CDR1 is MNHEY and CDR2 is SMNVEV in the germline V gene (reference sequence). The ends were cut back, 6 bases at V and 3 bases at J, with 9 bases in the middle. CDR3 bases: TGTGCCAGCAGCCTCGGGGTTGGAAACACCATATATTTT. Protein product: CASSLGVGNTIYF.

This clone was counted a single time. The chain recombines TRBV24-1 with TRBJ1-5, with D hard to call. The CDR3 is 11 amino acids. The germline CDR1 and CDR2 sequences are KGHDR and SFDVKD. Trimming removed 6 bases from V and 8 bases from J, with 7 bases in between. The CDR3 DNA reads TGTGCCACCAGTCGCGGCGAGCCCCAGCATTTT. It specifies CATSRGEPQHF.

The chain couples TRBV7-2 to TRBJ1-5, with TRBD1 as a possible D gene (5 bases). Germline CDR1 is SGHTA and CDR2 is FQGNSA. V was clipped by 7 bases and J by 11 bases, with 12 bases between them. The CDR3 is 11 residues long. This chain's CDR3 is CASTPWGAQHF. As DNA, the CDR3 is TGTGCCAGCACCCCTTGGGGCGCCCAGCATTTT.

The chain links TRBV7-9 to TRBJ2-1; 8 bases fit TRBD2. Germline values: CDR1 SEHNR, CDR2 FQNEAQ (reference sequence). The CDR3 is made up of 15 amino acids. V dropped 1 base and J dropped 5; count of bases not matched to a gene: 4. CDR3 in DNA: TGTGCCAGCAGCTTAGTGCGGGAGGATCACAATGAGCAGTTCTTC. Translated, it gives CASSLVREDHNEQFF.

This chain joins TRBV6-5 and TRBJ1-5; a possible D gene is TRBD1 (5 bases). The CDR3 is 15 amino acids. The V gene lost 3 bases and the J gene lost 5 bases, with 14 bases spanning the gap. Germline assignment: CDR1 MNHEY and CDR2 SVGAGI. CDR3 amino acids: CASSYAYQGDQPQHF. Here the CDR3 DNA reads TGTGCCAGCAGTTATGCCTACCAGGGTGATCAGCCCCAGCATTTT.

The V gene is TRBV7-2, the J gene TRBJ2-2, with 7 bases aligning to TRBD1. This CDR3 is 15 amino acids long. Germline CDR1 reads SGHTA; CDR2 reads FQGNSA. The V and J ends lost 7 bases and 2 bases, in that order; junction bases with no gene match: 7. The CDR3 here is CASIEDRINTGELFF. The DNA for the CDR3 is TGTGCCAGCATAGAGGACAGGATAAACACCGGGGAGCTGTTTTTT.

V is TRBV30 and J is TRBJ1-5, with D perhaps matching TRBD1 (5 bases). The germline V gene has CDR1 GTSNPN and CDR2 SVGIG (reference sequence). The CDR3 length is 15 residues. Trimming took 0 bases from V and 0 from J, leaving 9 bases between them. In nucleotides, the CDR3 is TGTGCCTGGAGTGTATCGGGGGTTAGCAATCAGCCCCAGCATTTT. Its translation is CAWSVSGVSNQPQHF.

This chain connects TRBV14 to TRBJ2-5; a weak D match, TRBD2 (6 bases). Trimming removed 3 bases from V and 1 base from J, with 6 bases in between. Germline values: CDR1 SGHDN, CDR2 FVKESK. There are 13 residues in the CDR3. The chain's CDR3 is CASSQGGQETQYF. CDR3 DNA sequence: TGTGCCAGCAGCCAGGGGGGCCAAGAGACCCAGTACTTC. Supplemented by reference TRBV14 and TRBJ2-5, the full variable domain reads EAGVTQFPSHSVIEKGQTVTLRCDPISGHDNLYWYRRVMGKEIKFLLHFVKESKQDESGMPNNRFLAERTGGTYSTLKVQPAELEDSGVYFCASSQGGQETQYFGPGTRLLVL.

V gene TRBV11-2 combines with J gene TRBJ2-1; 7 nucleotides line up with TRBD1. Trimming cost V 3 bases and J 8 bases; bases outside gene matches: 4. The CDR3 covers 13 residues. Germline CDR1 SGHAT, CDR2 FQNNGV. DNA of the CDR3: TGTGCCAGCAGCTTCAGGGGGTTCGATGAGCAGTTCTTC. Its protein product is CASSFRGFDEQFF.

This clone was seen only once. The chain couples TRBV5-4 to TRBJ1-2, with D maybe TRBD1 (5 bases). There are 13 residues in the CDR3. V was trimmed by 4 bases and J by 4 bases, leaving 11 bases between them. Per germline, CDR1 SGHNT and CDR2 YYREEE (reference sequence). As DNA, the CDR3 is TGTGCCAGCAGCCTTGGACACCCCTATGGCTACACCTTC. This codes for CASSLGHPYGYTF.

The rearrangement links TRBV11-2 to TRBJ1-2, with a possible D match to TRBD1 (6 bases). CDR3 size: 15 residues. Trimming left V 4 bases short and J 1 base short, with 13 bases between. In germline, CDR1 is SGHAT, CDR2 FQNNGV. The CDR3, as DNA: TGTGCCAGCAGCTCGCTGCAGGGGAATAACTATGGCTACACCTTC. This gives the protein CASSSLQGNNYGYTF.

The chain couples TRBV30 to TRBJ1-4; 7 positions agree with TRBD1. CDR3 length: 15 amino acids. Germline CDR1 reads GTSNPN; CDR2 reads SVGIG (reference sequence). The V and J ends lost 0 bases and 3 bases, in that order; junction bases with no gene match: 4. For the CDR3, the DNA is TGTGCCTGGAGTGTAGGGACAGCAGCTAATGAAAAACTGTTTTTT. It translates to CAWSVGTAANEKLFF. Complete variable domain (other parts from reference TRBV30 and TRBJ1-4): SQTIHQWPATLVQPVGSPLSLECTVEGTSNPNLYWYRQAAGRGLQLLFYSVGIGQISSEVPQNLSASRPQDRQFILSSKKLLLSDSGFYLCAWSVGTAANEKLFFGSGTQLSVL.

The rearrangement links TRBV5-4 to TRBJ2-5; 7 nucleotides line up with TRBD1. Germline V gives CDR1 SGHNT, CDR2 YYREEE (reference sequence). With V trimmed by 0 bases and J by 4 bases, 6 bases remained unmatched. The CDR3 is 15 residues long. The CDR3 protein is CASSLAPGGGETQYF. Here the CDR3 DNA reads TGTGCCAGCAGCTTGGCGCCAGGGGGTGGAGAGACCCAGTACTTC.

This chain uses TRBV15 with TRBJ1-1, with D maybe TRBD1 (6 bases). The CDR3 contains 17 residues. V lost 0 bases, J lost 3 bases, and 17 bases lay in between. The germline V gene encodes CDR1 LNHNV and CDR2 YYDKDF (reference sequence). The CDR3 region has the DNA TGTGCCACCAGCAGAGAGAGGATAGGGGGTGGTCACACTGAAGCTTTCTTT. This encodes CATSRERIGGGHTEAFF.

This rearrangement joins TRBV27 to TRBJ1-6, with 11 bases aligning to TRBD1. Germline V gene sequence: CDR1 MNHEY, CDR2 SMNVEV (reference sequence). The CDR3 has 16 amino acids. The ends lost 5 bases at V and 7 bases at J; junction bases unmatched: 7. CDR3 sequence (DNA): TGTGCCAGCAGTCCCGGACAGGGGGCAAGGAATTCACCCCTCCACTTT. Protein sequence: CASSPGQGARNSPLHF.

The CDR3 loop is CATSDLGSTGAGDEQFF. CDR3 DNA: TGTGCCACCAGTGATTTGGGATCGACTGGGGCGGGGGATGAGCAGTTCTTC. The chain employs TRBV24-1 and TRBJ2-1; 7 bases agree with TRBD2. J gave up 8 bases and V 0 bases, and 12 bases lay outside the gene matches. There are 17 residues in the CDR3. CDR1 and CDR2 (germline): KGHDR, SFDVKD.

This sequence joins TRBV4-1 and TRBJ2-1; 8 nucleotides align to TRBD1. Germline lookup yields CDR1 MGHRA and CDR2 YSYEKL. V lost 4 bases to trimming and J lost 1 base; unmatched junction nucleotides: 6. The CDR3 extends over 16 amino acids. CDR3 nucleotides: TGCGCCAGCAGCCTGACAGGGGAAGTATCCTACAATGAGCAGTTCTTC. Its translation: CASSLTGEVSYNEQFF.

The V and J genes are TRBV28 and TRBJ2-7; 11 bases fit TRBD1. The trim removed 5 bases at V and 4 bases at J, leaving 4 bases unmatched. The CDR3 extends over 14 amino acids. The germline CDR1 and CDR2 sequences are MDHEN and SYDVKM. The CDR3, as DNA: TGTGCCAGCAGTCCCGGGACAGGGGGGTACGAGCAGTACTTC. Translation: CASSPGTGGYEQYF.

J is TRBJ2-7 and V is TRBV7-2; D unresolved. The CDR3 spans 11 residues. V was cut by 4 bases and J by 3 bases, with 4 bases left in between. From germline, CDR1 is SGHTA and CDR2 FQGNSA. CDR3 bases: TGTGCCAGCAGCTCCAACTACGAGCAGTACTTC. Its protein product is CASSSNYEQYF.

The chain's CDR3 is CASSSRDRGSYEQYF. CDR3 bases: TGTGCCAGTAGTTCCCGGGACAGGGGAAGCTACGAGCAGTACTTC. The rearrangement links TRBV19 to TRBJ2-7; 10 bases are a match to TRBD1. The germline gives CDR1 LNHDA, CDR2 SQIVND (reference sequence). The CDR3 has 15 amino acids. The junction had 7 bases not matched to a gene; V was cut back by 5 bases and J by 3 bases.

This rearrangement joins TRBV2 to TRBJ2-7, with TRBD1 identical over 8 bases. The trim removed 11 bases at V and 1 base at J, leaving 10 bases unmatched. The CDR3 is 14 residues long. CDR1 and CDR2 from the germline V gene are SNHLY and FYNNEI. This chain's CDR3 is CAGRRDRSSYEQYF. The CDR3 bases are TGTGCCGGGAGAAGGGACAGGTCGTCCTACGAGCAGTACTTC. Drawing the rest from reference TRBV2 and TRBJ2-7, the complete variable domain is EPEVTQTPSHQVTQMGQEVILRCVPISNHLYFYWYRQILGQKVEFLVSFYNNEISEKSEIFDDQFSVERPDGSNFTLKIRSTKLEDSAMYFCAGRRDRSSYEQYFGPGTRLTVT.